The sequence of this T cell receptor beta chain was determined in a study of cytomegalovirus exposure and HLA in healthy donors. Regarding the study as a whole: Researchers reported from a later analysis that most CMV-associated TCR beta chains appeared HLA-restricted. Of the V segments, some could not be distinguished, including TRBV6-2 and TRBV6-3, and were excluded. Sequencing likely caused a cluster of highly shared sequence variants.

In the PCR, 60 Vbeta and 13 Jbeta primers were used. The protocol was immunoSEQ multiplex PCR, while the TCRdb copy is restricted to in-frame clones and leaves out a portion. The sample includes 180,000 or so clones, around 75% of them seen just once. This clone was observed a few times. What it recognizes is unknown. The sample holds other DNA sequences that translate to the same CDR3. The germline V gene encodes CDR1 LNHDA and CDR2 SQIVND (reference sequence). V lost 6 bases, J lost 4 bases, and 11 bases stayed unmatched. The length of the CDR3 is 15 residues. This chain links TRBV19 with TRBJ2-7, with TRBD2 identical over 8 bases. The source material was PBMCs. The receptor was isolated from a woman in her forties in good health and CMV-seropositive. The CDR3 loop is CASSIQAGARYEQYF. In nucleotides, the CDR3 is TGTGCCAGTAGCATTCAAGCGGGAGCTCGGTACGAGCAGTACTTC.